The T cell receptor beta chain described here comes from a study of radiotherapy plus CTLA-4 blockade in lung cancer. Sequenced by immunoSEQ multiplex PCR; TCRdb stores in-frame clones only, minus some. Here the sample spans 80,000 or so clones, roughly four fifths being singletons. This clone was picked up one time. The V end lost 4 bases, the J end lost 0 bases, and 13 bases lay between the germline ends. The CDR3 is 16 amino acids. Per germline, CDR1 SGHNT and CDR2 YENEEA. This chain uses TRBV11-3 with TRBJ2-1, with D possibly matching TRBD2 (5 bases). This receptor was identified in a human donor with non-small cell lung cancer who had stable disease on radiotherapy plus ipilimumab. Here the sequenced sample was peripheral blood, taken from a patient treated with radiotherapy plus ipilimumab. The CDR3 loop reads CASSSRATSSYNEQFF. The CDR3 DNA reads as TGTGCCAGCAGCTCACGGGCCACTAGCTCCTACAATGAGCAGTTCTTC. Combining the CDR3 with reference TRBV11-3 and TRBJ2-1 gives the whole variable domain EAGVVQSPRYKIIEKKQPVAFWCNPISGHNTLYWYLQNLGQGPELLIRYENEEAVDDSQLPKDRFSAERLKGVDSTLKIQPAELGDSAVYLCASSSRATSSYNEQFFGPGTRLTVL.